The next 22 T cell receptor beta chains were all read from a single sample in a study of glioma-infiltrating T cells after dendritic cell vaccination. Method: immunoSEQ multiplex PCR; TCRdb's copy keeps in-frame clones and lacks some. The table records 72,000 or so clones, about nine tenths of them present only once. Stated time point: after dendritic cell vaccination, including at tumor progression/relapse. The source material was blood, sampled after dendritic cell vaccination. All receptors come from a human donor with glioblastoma.

The CDR3 DNA reads TGTGCCAGCAGCTTAGATAGTGGTAGTGGCTACACCTTC. This codes for CASSLDSGSGYTF. The V gene is TRBV11-2, the J gene TRBJ1-2; D is ambiguous. The V gene's germline CDR1 is SGHAT and CDR2 FQNNGV. The germline V and J ends were trimmed by 0 bases and 7 bases, with 9 bases remaining between them. This CDR3 spans 13 amino acids.

The gene calls are TRBV5-1 and TRBJ2-2, with 9 bases fitting TRBD1. Germline CDR1 reads SGHRS; CDR2 reads YFSETQ. V shed 5 bases, J shed 1 base, and the junction held 3 bases outside the gene matches. This CDR3 spans 15 amino acids. CDR3 amino acids: CASRRGQGNTGELFF. The CDR3 DNA is TGCGCCAGCAGGAGGGGACAGGGGAACACCGGGGAGCTGTTTTTT.

This chain connects TRBV5-1 to TRBJ2-5; 9 bases map to TRBD2. CDR1 and CDR2 (germline): SGHRS, YFSETQ. V dropped 3 bases and J dropped 5; count of bases not matched to a gene: 8. This CDR3 is 15 amino acids long. The CDR3 spells CASSSGTSLRETQYF. As DNA, the CDR3 is TGCGCCAGCAGCTCGGGGACTAGCCTCCGGGAGACCCAGTACTTC.

J is TRBJ2-7 and V is TRBV4-1; D is undetermined. V was cut by 0 bases and J by 3 bases, with 9 bases left in between. The length of the CDR3 is 14 residues. CDR1 is MGHRA and CDR2 is YSYEKL in the germline V gene. The CDR3 sequence: CASSQDRQIYEQYF. As DNA, the CDR3 is TGCGCCAGCAGCCAAGATAGACAAATCTACGAGCAGTACTTC.

The J gene is TRBJ2-2, the V gene TRBV10-1; TRBD2 is a possible D gene (5 bases). This CDR3 has 16 amino acids. Germline CDR1 is WNHNN and CDR2 is SYGVQD (reference sequence). V was shortened by 0 bases and J by 1 base, with 9 bases between the two germline ends. In nucleotides, the CDR3 is TGCGCCAGCAGTGAGTCGAAAGGAGGGAACACCGGGGAGCTGTTTTTT. It is translated as CASSESKGGNTGELFF.

The DNA of the CDR3 is TGCGCCAGCAGCCAAGAAGGGTGGCAGGGAAATTCACCCCTCCACTTT. Encoded protein: CASSQEGWQGNSPLHF. The genes are TRBV4-1 and TRBJ1-6; possible D gene TRBD1, 5 bases. Germline lookup yields CDR1 MGHRA and CDR2 YSYEKL. The CDR3 length is 16 residues. V lost 0 bases and J 7 bases, leaving 13 bases between the germline ends.

This clone was seen a few times. The chain combines TRBV2 with TRBJ2-5, with 7 positions matching TRBD2. Unmatched junction bases numbered 8, after V lost 8 bases and J lost 5 bases. This CDR3 comprises 13 residues. The germline gives CDR1 SNHLY, CDR2 FYNNEI. This CDR3 reads CASRDGRGETQYF. The CDR3 nucleotides read TGTGCCAGCCGGGACGGGCGGGGGGAGACCCAGTACTTC.

The chain joins TRBV5-1 to TRBJ2-7, with D perhaps TRBD2 (5 bases). Trimming stripped 4 bases from V and 0 bases from J, with 11 bases between. The CDR3 has 14 amino acids. CDR1 and CDR2 from the germline V gene are SGHRS and YFSETQ. CDR3 region: CASSNPSGSYEQYF. CDR3 nucleotide sequence: TGCGCCAGCAGCAATCCGAGCGGCTCCTACGAGCAGTACTTC. The full variable domain, with the rest looked up from reference TRBV5-1 and TRBJ2-7, is KAGVTQTPRYLIKTRGQQVTLSCSPISGHRSVSWYQQTPGQGLQFLFEYFSETQRNKGNFPGRFSGRQFSNSRSEMNVSTLELGDSALYLCASSNPSGSYEQYFGPGTRLTVT.

This chain joins TRBV15 and TRBJ2-5, with D perhaps matching TRBD1 (6 bases). The CDR3 has 14 residues. Per the germline V gene, CDR1 is LNHNV and CDR2 is YYDKDF (reference sequence). V was shortened by 1 base and J by 3 bases, with 9 bases between the two germline ends. The CDR3, as DNA: TGTGCCACCAGCAGAGTTGGGGGCGAAGAGACCCAGTACTTC. The encoded protein is CATSRVGGEETQYF.

The chain uses TRBV13 and TRBJ1-6; D is unresolved. Germline CDR1 is PRHDT and CDR2 is FYEKMQ (reference sequence). Trimming took 4 bases from V and 7 from J, leaving 14 bases between them. The CDR3 is made up of 15 amino acids. The CDR3 DNA reads TGTGCCAGCAGCTGGGGTGCTCGGGAGAATTCACCCCTCCACTTT. Its protein product is CASSWGARENSPLHF.

The chain has TRBV9 and TRBJ1-4; D gene uncertain. Per germline, CDR1 SGDLS and CDR2 YYNGEE. The CDR3 is made up of 15 amino acids. Between the trimmed V and J ends, which lost 4 bases and 3 bases, there was a span of 13 bases. CDR3 coding DNA: TGTGCCAGCAGCCCCCGAGGGTTTCCTAATGAAAAACTGTTTTTT. As protein: CASSPRGFPNEKLFF.

The gene calls are TRBV4-1 and TRBJ2-1, with a possible D match to TRBD1 (5 bases). The length of the CDR3 is 15 residues. The germline V gene has CDR1 MGHRA and CDR2 YSYEKL. V lost 4 bases and J lost 7, with 17 bases in between. The CDR3 bases are TGCGCCAGCAGCCTCGCAGGGTTGGGTCGGAATGAGCAGTTCTTC. This translates into CASSLAGLGRNEQFF.

The chain recombines TRBV7-3 with TRBJ2-3, with TRBD1 identical over 10 bases. With V trimmed by 2 bases and J by 3 bases, 5 bases remained unmatched. The length of the CDR3 is 16 residues. The V gene's germline CDR1 is SGHTA and CDR2 FQGTGA. The CDR3 sequence: CASSLLSGQGTDTQYF. The CDR3 region has the DNA TGTGCCAGCAGCTTACTCTCGGGACAGGGGACAGATACGCAGTATTTT.

This chain links TRBV4-3 with TRBJ2-5, with 9 nucleotides matching TRBD2. CDR1 and CDR2 from the germline V gene are LGHNA and YSLEER. CDR3 length equals 15 residues. V shed 8 bases, J shed 1 base, and the junction held 8 bases outside the gene matches. CDR3 residues: CASDPPAGGQETQYF. CDR3 bases: TGCGCCAGCGACCCCCCAGCGGGAGGCCAAGAGACCCAGTACTTC.

This clone appeared a single time. The V call is TRBV30, the J call TRBJ2-7; 9 bases match TRBD1. The CDR3 covers 15 residues. CDR1 is GTSNPN, CDR2 SVGIG, per germline (reference sequence). The V and J ends lost 3 bases and 4 bases, in that order; junction bases with no gene match: 10. CDR3 region: CAWSPGQGIIYEQYF. CDR3 bases: TGTGCCTGGAGCCCCGGACAGGGGATTATTTACGAGCAGTACTTC. Full variable domain (remainder filled in from reference TRBV30 and TRBJ2-7): SQTIHQWPATLVQPVGSPLSLECTVEGTSNPNLYWYRQAAGRGLQLLFYSVGIGQISSEVPQNLSASRPQDRQFILSSKKLLLSDSGFYLCAWSPGQGIIYEQYFGPGTRLTVT.

This chain uses TRBV11-2 with TRBJ2-7; 8 bases are shared with TRBD1. V gave up 3 bases and J gave up 4 bases; unmatched junction bases: 8. The CDR3 sequence is 15 residues long. CDR1 SGHAT and CDR2 FQNNGV come from the germline V gene. CDR3 amino acids: CASSFGPGQAYEQYF. CDR3 nucleotides: TGTGCCAGCAGCTTTGGCCCGGGACAGGCATACGAGCAGTACTTC.

This CDR3 is CASSLTQTTDTQYF. In DNA, the CDR3 is TGTGCCAGCAGCTTAACACAGACCACAGATACGCAGTATTTT. The V and J genes are TRBV7-9 and TRBJ2-3; no clear D. The CDR3 has 14 amino acids. V gave up 2 bases and J gave up 2 bases, with 8 bases separating them. Germline V gives CDR1 SEHNR, CDR2 FQNEAQ (reference sequence).

This rearrangement joins TRBV7-8 to TRBJ2-1, with 7 bases identical to TRBD2. Germline values: CDR1 SGHVS, CDR2 FQNEAQ. The CDR3 sequence is 15 residues long. V dropped 1 base and J dropped 4; count of bases not matched to a gene: 4. Written as DNA, the CDR3 is TGTGCCAGCAGCTTAGTTGCGGGGGTTTACAATGAGCAGTTCTTC. This translates into CASSLVAGVYNEQFF.

This sequence joins TRBV5-6 and TRBJ1-4; possible D gene TRBD1, 5 bases. Germline V gene data show CDR1 as SGHDT and CDR2 as YYEEEE. The CDR3 has 14 residues. The ends were cut back, 0 bases at V and 5 bases at J, with 8 bases in the middle. The CDR3 DNA follows: TGTGCCAGCAGCTTGGGGACAATAAATGAAAAACTGTTTTTT. The encoded protein is CASSLGTINEKLFF.

The chain has TRBV9 and TRBJ2-5; 11 bases are a match to TRBD2. The length of the CDR3 is 15 residues. Germline loops: CDR1 SGDLS, CDR2 YYNGEE. V shed 0 bases, J shed 5 bases, and the junction held 3 bases outside the gene matches. The CDR3 is CASSVVAGGPETQYF. The CDR3 DNA reads as TGTGCCAGCAGCGTAGTAGCGGGAGGGCCGGAGACCCAGTACTTC.

The chain carries TRBV5-6 and TRBJ1-1; D unresolved. V lost 3 bases and J 5 bases, leaving 8 bases between the germline ends. The V gene's germline CDR1 is SGHDT and CDR2 YYEEEE. The CDR3 covers 12 residues. The chain's CDR3 is CASSSAGTEAFF. In DNA form, the CDR3 reads TGTGCCAGCAGCTCCGCGGGTACTGAAGCTTTCTTT.

The chain employs TRBV7-2 and TRBJ2-7, with TRBD2 matching over 7 bases. V lost 0 bases, J lost 3 bases, and 8 bases stayed unmatched. Germline assignment: CDR1 SGHTA and CDR2 FQGNSA. There are 16 residues in the CDR3. The CDR3 here is CASSLALVAGGYEQYF. The CDR3 DNA reads TGTGCCAGCAGCTTAGCCCTAGTAGCGGGTGGCTACGAGCAGTACTTC.